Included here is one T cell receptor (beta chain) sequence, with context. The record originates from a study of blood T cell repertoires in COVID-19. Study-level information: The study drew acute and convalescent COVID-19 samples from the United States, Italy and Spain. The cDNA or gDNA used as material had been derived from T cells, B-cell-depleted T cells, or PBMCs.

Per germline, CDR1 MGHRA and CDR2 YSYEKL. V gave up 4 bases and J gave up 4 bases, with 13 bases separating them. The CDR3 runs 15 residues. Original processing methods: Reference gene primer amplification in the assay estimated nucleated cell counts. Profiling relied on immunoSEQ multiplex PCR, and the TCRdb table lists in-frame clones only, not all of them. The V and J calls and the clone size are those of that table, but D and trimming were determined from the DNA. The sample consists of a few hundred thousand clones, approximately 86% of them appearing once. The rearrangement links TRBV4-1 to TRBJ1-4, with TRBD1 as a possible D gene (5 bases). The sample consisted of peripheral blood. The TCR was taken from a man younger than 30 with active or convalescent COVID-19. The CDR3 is CASSLGWGLNEKLFF. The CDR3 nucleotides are TGCGCCAGCAGCCTCGGCTGGGGCCTTAATGAAAAACTGTTTTTT.